Listed below are T cell receptor beta chains from one sample, sequenced in a study of beta chain features in type 1 diabetes. The assay was immunoSEQ multiplex PCR, and TCRdb's table has in-frame clones only and misses some. The table includes some 500,000 clones, roughly 11% detected once. The sequenced material came from naive CD4+ T cells from blood. All receptors come from a woman younger than 35 in good health. CDR3s include the opening cysteine and the closing phenylalanine or tryptophan. A D gene is named only where the DNA matches it firmly. Clone size is not always given. Where it is, it says once, few, many or a class for expanded clones.

V gene	clone size	CDR3 length	D gene	J gene	CDR3 DNA	CDR3 protein
TRBV9	few	13	-	TRBJ2-2	TGTGCCAGCAGCGAGCGGACAGCCGGGGAGCTGTTTTTT	CASSERTAGELFF
TRBV4-3	-	17	TRBD1	TRBJ2-2	TGCGCCAGCAGCCAAAGAGGACAGGGTATGAACACCGGGGAGCTGTTTTTT	CASSQRGQGMNTGELFF
TRBV12-5	-	15	-	TRBJ2-7	TGTGCTAGTGGTTCTTTCCCCGACCCCTCCTACGAGCAGTACTTC	CASGSFPDPSYEQYF
TRBV10-3	-	18	-	TRBJ2-6	TGTGCCATCAGGAGGGGTGCGACAGGTTACTCTGGGGCCAACGTCCTGACTTTC	CAIRRGATGYSGANVLTF
TRBV11-2	few	13	-	TRBJ2-3	TGTGCCAGCAGCTCCCCTATCACAGATACGCAGTATTTT	CASSSPITDTQYF
TRBV4-3	few	17	TRBD1	TRBJ1-3	TGCGCCAGCAGCCAAGATGCCCAGGGGGCGTTTGGAAACACCATATATTTT	CASSQDAQGAFGNTIYF
TRBV10-3	many	11	TRBD1	TRBJ2-1	TGTGCCATCAGCAGGGGGAATGAGCAGTTCTTC	CAISRGNEQFF
TRBV19	-	15	-	TRBJ2-7	TGTGCCAGTAGTAAATCCGGGACTCCTACCTACGAGCAGTACTTC	CASSKSGTPTYEQYF
TRBV7-9	-	16	TRBD1	TRBJ2-2	TGTGCCAGCAGCCCTGGTTATCAGGGGGCGACCGGGGAGCTGTTTTTT	CASSPGYQGATGELFF
TRBV29-1	few	14	TRBD2	TRBJ2-5	TGCAGCGTGGTAAAGGGACTAGCGGGAGAGACCCAGTACTTC	CSVVKGLAGETQYF
TRBV5-1	once	16	-	TRBJ2-3	TGCGCCAGCAGCTTGGTGGACTGGAGGGCCACAGATACGCAGTATTTT	CASSLVDWRATDTQYF
TRBV7-9	few	15	-	TRBJ2-7	TGTGCCAGCAGCCACCCCCCCAGGGGGGTCTACGAGCAGTACTTC	CASSHPPRGVYEQYF
TRBV5-1	few	13	-	TRBJ1-6	TGCGCCAGCAGCTTGGACATAGACTCACCCCTCCACTTT	CASSLDIDSPLHF
TRBV20-1	-	11	-	TRBJ1-1	TGCAGTGCTGGTCCTCACCCAACGGCTTTCTTT	CSAGPHPTAFF
TRBV5-1	few	18	TRBD2	TRBJ2-5	TGCGCCAGCAGCTTGAGTCCCGGACAGCGGGGGGGCCTGTACGACCAGTACTTC	CASSLSPGQRGGLYDQYF
TRBV10-3	few	14	TRBD1	TRBJ2-3	TGTGCCATCAATACGGGACAGGGTGTAGATACGCAGTATTTT	CAINTGQGVDTQYF
TRBV7-9	-	14	-	TRBJ1-2	TGTGCCAGCAGCTTACGCGAGTTAGTCTATGGCTACACCTTC	CASSLRELVYGYTF
TRBV28	many	17	TRBD2	TRBJ2-1	TGTGCCAGCAGTTTTCGTTACGAGTGGACTAGCCGCAATGAGCAGTTCTTC	CASSFRYEWTSRNEQFF
TRBV15	-	13	TRBD2	TRBJ2-1	TGTGCCACCAGCAGAGCAAAACTAGCGGCCCTGTTCTTC	CATSRAKLAALFF
TRBV7-3	few	15	-	TRBJ2-1	TGTGCCAGCAGCCCCTCAAGCAGGGCAGTTGGTGAGCAGTTCTTC	CASSPSSRAVGEQFF
TRBV7-2	-	16	TRBD1	TRBJ1-2	TGTGCCAGCAGTACCCCCGGGACAGGAAAAGAGAATGGCTACACCTTC	CASSTPGTGKENGYTF
TRBV28	-	12	TRBD1	TRBJ1-2	TGTGCCAGCAGCCAGACAGGGGGCGGCTACACCTTC	CASSQTGGGYTF
TRBV7-2	-	14	-	TRBJ2-3	TGTGCCAGCAGCTTAGCTCCCGCCACAGATACGCAGTATTTT	CASSLAPATDTQYF
TRBV30	many	12	TRBD1	TRBJ1-1	TGTGCCTCCCGGGACAGGGTTACTGAAGCTTTCTTT	CASRDRVTEAFF
TRBV7-2	few	15	TRBD2	TRBJ2-1	TGTGCCAGCAGCTTAGGACTAGCGGATTACAATGAGCAGTTCTTC	CASSLGLADYNEQFF
TRBV29-1	-	15	TRBD2	TRBJ2-3	TGCAGCGTGCAGCTCCTAGCGGGAGCCACAGATACGCAGTATTTT	CSVQLLAGATDTQYF
TRBV7-9	-	16	-	TRBJ1-4	TGTGCCAGCCGGGACAAGAGAGGATCAACTAATGAAAAACTGTTTTTT	CASRDKRGSTNEKLFF
TRBV7-2	few	15	-	TRBJ2-6	TGTGCCAGCAGCTCAACGGGGGCTGGGGCCAACGTCCTGACTTTC	CASSSTGAGANVLTF
TRBV23-1	few	15	-	TRBJ2-5	TGCGCCAGCAGTCAATCAGGAGGGGGTCAAGAGACCCAGTACTTC	CASSQSGGGQETQYF
TRBV19	few	13	-	TRBJ1-1	TGTGCCAGTAGAATTAACGGGAGGCCTGAAGCTTTCTTT	CASRINGRPEAFF
TRBV18	-	16	TRBD2	TRBJ2-5	TGTGCCAGCTCACCAACCGGGACTACCGCGGGGAAGACCCAGTACTTC	CASSPTGTTAGKTQYF
TRBV7-2	few	13	-	TRBJ2-4	TGTGCCAGCAGCTTCATCGCGTCAAACATTCAGTACTTC	CASSFIASNIQYF
TRBV7-2	-	16	-	TRBJ2-1	TGTGCCAGCAGGACAGGCGTGGGAAGCTCCTACAATGAGCAGTTCTTC	CASRTGVGSSYNEQFF
TRBV13	few	15	-	TRBJ1-4	TGTGCCAGCAGCTTAGATATAGGGATCGCGGCAAAACTGTTTTTT	CASSLDIGIAAKLFF
TRBV30	-	14	-	TRBJ1-1	TGTGCCTGGAGGGTCGGACGGCTGAACACTGAAGCTTTCTTT	CAWRVGRLNTEAFF
TRBV29-1	few	14	-	TRBJ1-2	TGCAGCGTTGTAGTCCAGGGAACTAACTATGGCTACACCTTC	CSVVVQGTNYGYTF